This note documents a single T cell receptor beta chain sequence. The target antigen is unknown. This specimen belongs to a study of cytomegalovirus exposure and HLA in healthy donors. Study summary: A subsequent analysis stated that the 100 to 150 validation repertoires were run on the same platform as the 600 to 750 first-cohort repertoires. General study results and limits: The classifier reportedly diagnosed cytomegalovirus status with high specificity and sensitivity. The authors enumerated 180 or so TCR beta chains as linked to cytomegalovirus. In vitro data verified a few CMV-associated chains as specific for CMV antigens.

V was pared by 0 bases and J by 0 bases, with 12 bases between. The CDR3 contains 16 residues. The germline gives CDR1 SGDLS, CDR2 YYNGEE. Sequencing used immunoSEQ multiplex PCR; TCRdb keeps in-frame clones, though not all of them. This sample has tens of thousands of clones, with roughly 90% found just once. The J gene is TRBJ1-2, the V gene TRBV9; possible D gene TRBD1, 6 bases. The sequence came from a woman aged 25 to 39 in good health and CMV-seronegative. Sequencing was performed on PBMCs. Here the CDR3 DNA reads TGTGCCAGCAGCGTAGGCCTAGGACAGACTAACTATGGCTACACCTTC. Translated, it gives CASSVGLGQTNYGYTF.